What follows describes a single T cell receptor beta chain. Its cognate antigen is unknown. The source of the sample is a study of cytomegalovirus exposure and HLA in healthy donors. Study-level findings and limits: The listing of roughly 160 TCR beta chains classed them as cytomegalovirus-associated. Cytomegalovirus status, reportedly, was diagnosed with high specificity and sensitivity by the classifier.

Germline lookup yields CDR1 DFQATT and CDR2 SNEGSKA (reference sequence). This CDR3 contains 11 residues. Trimming left V 7 bases short and J 6 bases short, with 10 bases between. The donors were part of the validation cohort of 100 to 150 subjects. That cohort was separate from the first cohort, which comprised 666 subjects. Method: immunoSEQ multiplex PCR; TCRdb's copy keeps in-frame clones and lacks some. Among 200,000 or so clones, 80% to 90% were seen once, and the ten largest hold roughly 13%. This rearrangement joins TRBV20-1 to TRBJ1-3; D not resolved. The specimen was PBMCs. This receptor was obtained from a woman aged 30 to 39 in good health and CMV-seropositive. The CDR3 reads CSVKPVNTIYF. The CDR3 DNA is TGCAGTGTCAAGCCTGTAAACACCATATATTTT.